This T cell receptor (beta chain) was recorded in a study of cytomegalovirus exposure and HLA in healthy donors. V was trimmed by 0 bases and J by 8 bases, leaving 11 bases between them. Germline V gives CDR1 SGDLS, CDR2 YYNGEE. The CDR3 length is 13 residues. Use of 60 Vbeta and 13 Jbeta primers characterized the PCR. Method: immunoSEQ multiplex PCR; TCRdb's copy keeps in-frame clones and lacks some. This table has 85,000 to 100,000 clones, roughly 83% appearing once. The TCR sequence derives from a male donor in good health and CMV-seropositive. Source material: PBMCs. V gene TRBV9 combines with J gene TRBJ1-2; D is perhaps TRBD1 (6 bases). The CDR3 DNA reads TGTGCCAGCAGCGTAGAGGGGGGGCCCGGCTACACCTTC. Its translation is CASSVEGGPGYTF.